This T cell receptor beta chain is drawn from a study of glioma-infiltrating T cells after dendritic cell vaccination. TCRdb's table, derived via immunoSEQ multiplex PCR, lists solely in-frame clones and lacks some. The table lists 85,000 to 100,000 clones, around 80% of them singletons. The germline V gene encodes CDR1 SGHRS and CDR2 YFSETQ. The CDR3 totals 15 residues. V shed 5 bases and J 6 bases; nucleotides not matched to a gene: 4. Time point specified: after dendritic cell vaccination, including at tumor progression/relapse. The input for sequencing was blood, taken after dendritic cell vaccination. The V and J genes are TRBV5-1 and TRBJ2-1, with 14 bases aligning to TRBD2. The sequence was obtained from a human donor with glioblastoma. The CDR3 nucleotides are TGCGCCAGCAGTTCCGGGACTAGCGGGGGCAATGAGCAGTTCTTC. It encodes CASSSGTSGGNEQFF.